The rows below give T cell receptor beta chains drawn from one sample of a study of shared clonotypes between healthy human individuals. Generated by immunoSEQ multiplex PCR, the TCRdb table keeps only in-frame clones and is missing some. The data hold hundreds of thousands of clones, with under 80% observed a single time. The sequenced material came from memory CD4+ T cells sorted from blood. The receptors were sampled from a woman in her thirties in good health. The CDR3 runs from the conserved cysteine through the conserved F or W. D genes are given only for firm matches.

j_call v_call d_call cdr3_aa
TRBJ2-3 TRBV19 TRBD1 CATGQGGTDTQYF
TRBJ2-7 TRBV7-2 TRBD2 CASSLFERESYEQYF
TRBJ2-1 TRBV29-1 TRBD1 CSVWTMTGEGLQFF
TRBJ1-2 TRBV18 . CASSPSNEQGYGYTF
TRBJ2-3 TRBV18 . CASSPPSGSDTQYF
TRBJ2-1 TRBV5-1 . CASSADSTTYNEQFF
TRBJ2-2 TRBV2 . CASSYRATGELFF
TRBJ2-2 TRBV7-3 . CASSSLNTGELFF
TRBJ1-1 TRBV5-1 . CASSLVSNTEAFF
TRBJ2-7 TRBV15 . CATSRDSPLISSYEQYF